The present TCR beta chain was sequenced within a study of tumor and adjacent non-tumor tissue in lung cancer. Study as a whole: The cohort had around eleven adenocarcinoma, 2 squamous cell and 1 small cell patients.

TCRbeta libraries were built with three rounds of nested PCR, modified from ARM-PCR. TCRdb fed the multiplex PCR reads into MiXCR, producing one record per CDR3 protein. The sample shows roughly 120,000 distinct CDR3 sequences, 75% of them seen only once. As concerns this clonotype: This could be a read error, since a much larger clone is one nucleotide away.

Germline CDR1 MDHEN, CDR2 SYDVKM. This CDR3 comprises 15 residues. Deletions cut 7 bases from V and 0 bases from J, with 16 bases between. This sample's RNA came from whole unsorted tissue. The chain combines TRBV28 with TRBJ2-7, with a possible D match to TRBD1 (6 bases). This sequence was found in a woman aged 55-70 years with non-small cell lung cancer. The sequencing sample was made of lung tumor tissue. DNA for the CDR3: TGTGCCAGCAATCCCCGGACAGACTACTCCTACGAGCAGTACTTC. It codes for CASNPRTDYSYEQYF.